This T cell receptor beta chain was captured in a study of OX40 agonist ivuxolimab in advanced cancers. Study at large: Of the patients, three showed partial responses, one with hepatocellular carcinoma and two with cutaneous melanoma. Broader study findings: Clonal expansion was seen in CD4+ and CD8+ blood T cells by week 6 at 0.1 to 3.0 mg/kg.

This CDR3 region has 14 residues. Trimming removed 5 bases from V and 3 bases from J, with 14 bases in between. Germline V gene sequence: CDR1 LNHDA, CDR2 SQIVND (reference sequence). With regard to this clone: The antigen is unknown.

The repertoire was sequenced with immunoSEQ multiplex PCR; TCRdb's copy has only in-frame clones and lacks some. The repertoire holds over 9,000 clones, with 79% as singletons. The sequenced sample was CD4+ or CD8+ T cells sorted from blood, obtained in a trial of the OX40 agonist ivuxolimab. The chain has TRBV19 and TRBJ2-7, with TRBD1 as a possible D gene (6 bases). The TCR sequence derives from an adult with an advanced solid tumor such as melanoma, head and neck, liver or kidney cancer. DNA of the CDR3: TGTGCCAGTAGTCCTGGACAGTCCCTCTACGAGCAGTACTTC. It specifies CASSPGQSLYEQYF.